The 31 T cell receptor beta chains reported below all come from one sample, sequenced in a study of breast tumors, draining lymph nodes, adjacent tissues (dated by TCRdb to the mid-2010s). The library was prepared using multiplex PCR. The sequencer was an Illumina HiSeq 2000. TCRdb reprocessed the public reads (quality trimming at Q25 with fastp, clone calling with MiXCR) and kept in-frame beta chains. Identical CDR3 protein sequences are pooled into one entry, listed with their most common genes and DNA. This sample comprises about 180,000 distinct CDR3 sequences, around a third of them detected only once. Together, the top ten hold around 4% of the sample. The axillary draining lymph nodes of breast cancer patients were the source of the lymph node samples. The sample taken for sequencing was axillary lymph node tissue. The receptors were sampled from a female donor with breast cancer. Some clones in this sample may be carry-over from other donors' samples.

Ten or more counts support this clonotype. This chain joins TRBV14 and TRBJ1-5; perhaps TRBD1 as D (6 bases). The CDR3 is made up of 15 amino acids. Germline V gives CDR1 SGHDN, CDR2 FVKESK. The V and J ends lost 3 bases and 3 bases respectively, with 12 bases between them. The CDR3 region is CASSQSTGFNQPQHF. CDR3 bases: TGTGCCAGCAGCCAGTCCACAGGGTTCAATCAGCCCCAGCATTTT.

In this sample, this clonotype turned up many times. The CDR3: CASSYWTSPGELFF. Here the CDR3 DNA reads TGTGCCAGCAGCTACTGGACTAGCCCCGGGGAGCTGTTTTTT. The chain recombines TRBV11-2 with TRBJ2-2; 8 nucleotides align to TRBD2. The CDR3 has 14 amino acids. Germline lookup yields CDR1 SGHAT and CDR2 FQNNGV. Trimming took 4 bases from V and 6 from J; bases not matched to a gene: 4.

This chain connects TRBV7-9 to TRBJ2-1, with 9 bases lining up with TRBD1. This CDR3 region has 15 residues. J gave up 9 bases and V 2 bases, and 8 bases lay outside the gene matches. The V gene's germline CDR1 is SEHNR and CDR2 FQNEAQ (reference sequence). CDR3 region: CASSLRQGGCSEQFF. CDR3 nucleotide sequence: TGTGCCAGCAGCTTACGACAGGGGGGTTGCAGTGAGCAGTTCTTC.

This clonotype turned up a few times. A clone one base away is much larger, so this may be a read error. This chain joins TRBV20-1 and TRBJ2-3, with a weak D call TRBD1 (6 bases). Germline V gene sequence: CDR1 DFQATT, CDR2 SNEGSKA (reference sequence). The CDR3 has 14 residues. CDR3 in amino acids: CSARTGTRTATQYF. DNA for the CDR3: TGCAGTGCTAGAACAGGGACGCGCACAGCTACGCAGTATTTT.

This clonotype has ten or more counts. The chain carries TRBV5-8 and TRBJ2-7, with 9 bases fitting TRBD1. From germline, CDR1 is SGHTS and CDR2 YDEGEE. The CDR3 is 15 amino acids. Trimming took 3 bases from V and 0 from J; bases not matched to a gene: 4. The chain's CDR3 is CASSSQGASSYEQYF. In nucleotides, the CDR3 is TGTGCCAGCAGCTCACAGGGGGCCAGCTCCTACGAGCAGTACTTC.

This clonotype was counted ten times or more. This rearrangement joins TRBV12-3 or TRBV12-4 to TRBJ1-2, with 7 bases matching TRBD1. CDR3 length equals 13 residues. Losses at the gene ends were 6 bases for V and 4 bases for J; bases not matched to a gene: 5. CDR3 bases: TGTGCCAGCAGCACAGGGGATCTCTATGGCTACACCTTC. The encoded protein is CASSTGDLYGYTF.

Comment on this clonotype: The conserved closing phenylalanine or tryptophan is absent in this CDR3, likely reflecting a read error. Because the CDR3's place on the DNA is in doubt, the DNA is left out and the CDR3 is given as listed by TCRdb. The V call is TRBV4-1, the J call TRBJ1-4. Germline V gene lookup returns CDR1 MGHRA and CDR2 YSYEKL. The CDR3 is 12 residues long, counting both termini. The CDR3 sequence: CASSQVLAGASY.

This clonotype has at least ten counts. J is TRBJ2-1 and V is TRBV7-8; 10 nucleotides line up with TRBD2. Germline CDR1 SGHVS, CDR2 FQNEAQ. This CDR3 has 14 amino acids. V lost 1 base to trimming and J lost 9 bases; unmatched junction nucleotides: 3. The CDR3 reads CASSLGVAGGEQFF. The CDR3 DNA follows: TGTGCCAGCAGCTTAGGGGTAGCGGGGGGTGAGCAGTTCTTC.

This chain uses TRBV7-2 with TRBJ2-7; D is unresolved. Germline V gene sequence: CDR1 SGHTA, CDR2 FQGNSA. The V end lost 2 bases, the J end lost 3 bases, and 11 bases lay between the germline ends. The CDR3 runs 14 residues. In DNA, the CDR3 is TGTGCCAGCAGCTTAATAGGGCAGGACTACGAGCAGTACTTC. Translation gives CASSLIGQDYEQYF.

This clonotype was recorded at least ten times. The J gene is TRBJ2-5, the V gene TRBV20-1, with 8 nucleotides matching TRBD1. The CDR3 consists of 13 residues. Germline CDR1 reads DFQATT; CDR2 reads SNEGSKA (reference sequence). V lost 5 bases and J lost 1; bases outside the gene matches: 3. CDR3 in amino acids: CSALTGGQETQYF. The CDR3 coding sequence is TGCAGTGCTCTCACAGGGGGCCAAGAGACCCAGTACTTC.

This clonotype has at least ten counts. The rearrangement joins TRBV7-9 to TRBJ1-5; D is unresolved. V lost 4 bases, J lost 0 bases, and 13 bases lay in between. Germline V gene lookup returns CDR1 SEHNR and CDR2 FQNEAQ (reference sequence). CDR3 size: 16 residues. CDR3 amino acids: CASSSTRTDSNQPQHF. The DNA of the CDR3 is TGTGCCAGCAGCTCAACCCGGACGGATAGCAATCAGCCCCAGCATTTT.

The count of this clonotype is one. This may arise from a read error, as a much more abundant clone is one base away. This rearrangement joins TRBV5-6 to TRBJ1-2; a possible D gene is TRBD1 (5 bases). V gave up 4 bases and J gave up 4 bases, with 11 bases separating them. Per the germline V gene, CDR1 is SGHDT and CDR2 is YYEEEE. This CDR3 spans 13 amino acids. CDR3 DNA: TGTGCCAGCAGCCTCAGGGTGGCCTATGGCTACACCTTC. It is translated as CASSLRVAYGYTF.

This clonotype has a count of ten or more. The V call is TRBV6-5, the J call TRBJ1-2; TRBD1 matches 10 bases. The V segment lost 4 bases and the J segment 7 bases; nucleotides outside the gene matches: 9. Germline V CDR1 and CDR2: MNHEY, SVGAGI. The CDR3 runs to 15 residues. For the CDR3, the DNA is TGTGCCAGCAGTTTTGACAGGGGGCGGCGGGGTGGCTACACCTTC. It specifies CASSFDRGRRGGYTF.

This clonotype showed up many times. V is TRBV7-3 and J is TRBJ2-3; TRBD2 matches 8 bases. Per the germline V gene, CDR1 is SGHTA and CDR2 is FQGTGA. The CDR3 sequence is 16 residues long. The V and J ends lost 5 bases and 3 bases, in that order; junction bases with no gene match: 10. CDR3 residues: CASSRGGAVRTDTQYF. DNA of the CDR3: TGTGCCAGCAGCCGGGGGGGGGCCGTCAGGACAGATACGCAGTATTTT. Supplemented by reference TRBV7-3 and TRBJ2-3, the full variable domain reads GAGVSQTPSNKVTEKGKYVELRCDPISGHTALYWYRQSLGQGPEFLIYFQGTGAADDSGLPNDRFFAVRPEGSVSTLKIQRTERGDSAVYLCASSRGGAVRTDTQYFGPGTRLTVL.

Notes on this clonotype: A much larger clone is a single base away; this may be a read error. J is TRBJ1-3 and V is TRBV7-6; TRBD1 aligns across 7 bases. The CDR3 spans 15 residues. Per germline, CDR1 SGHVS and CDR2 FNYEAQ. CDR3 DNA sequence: TGTGCCAGCAGCAACAGACAGGGCTCTGGAAACACCATACATTTT. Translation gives CASSNRQGSGNTIHF.

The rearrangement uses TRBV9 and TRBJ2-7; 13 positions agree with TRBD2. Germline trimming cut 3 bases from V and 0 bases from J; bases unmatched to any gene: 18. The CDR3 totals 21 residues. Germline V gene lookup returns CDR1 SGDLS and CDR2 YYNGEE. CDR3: CASSAAKSGTSGARDSYEQYF. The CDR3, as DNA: TGTGCCAGCAGCGCAGCCAAAAGCGGGACTAGCGGGGCGCGAGACTCCTACGAGCAGTACTTC.

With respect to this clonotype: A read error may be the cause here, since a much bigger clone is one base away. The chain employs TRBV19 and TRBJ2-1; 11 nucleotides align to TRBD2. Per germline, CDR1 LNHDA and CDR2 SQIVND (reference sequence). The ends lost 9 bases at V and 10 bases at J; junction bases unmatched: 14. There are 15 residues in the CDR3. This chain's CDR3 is CASVATSGSIYEQFF. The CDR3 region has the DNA TGTGCCAGCGTCGCTACTAGCGGGAGTATTTACGAGCAGTTCTTC.

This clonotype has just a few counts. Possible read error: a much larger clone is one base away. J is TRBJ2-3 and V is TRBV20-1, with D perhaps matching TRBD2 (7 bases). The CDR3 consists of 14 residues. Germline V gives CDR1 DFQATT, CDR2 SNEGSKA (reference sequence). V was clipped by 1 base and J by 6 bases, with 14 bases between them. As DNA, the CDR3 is TGCAGTGCTAGAGTATCGGGGGGCGGGGATACGCAGTATTTT. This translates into CSARVSGGGDTQYF.

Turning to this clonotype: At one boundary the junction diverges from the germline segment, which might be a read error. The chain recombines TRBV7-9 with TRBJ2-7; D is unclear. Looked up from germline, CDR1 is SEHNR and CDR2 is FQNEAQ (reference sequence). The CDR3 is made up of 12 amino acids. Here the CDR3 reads CAGSSGNYEQYF. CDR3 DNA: TGTGCCGGCAGCTCAGGAAATTACGAGCAGTACTTC.

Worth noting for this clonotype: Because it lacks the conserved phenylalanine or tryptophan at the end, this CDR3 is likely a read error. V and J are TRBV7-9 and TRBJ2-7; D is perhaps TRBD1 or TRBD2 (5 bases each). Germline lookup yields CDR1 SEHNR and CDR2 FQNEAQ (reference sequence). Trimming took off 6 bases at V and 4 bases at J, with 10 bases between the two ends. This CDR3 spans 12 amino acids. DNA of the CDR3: TGTGCCAGCAGTCGGGACGGATACGAGCAGTACCTC. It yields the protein CASSRDGYEQYL.

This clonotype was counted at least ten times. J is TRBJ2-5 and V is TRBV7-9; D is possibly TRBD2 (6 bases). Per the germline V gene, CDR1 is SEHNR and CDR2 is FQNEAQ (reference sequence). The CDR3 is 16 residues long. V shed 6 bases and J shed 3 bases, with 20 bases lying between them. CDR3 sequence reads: CASSLRGYGGEETQYF. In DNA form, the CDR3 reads TGTGCCAGCAGTCTAAGGGGCTACGGGGGAGAAGAGACCCAGTACTTC.

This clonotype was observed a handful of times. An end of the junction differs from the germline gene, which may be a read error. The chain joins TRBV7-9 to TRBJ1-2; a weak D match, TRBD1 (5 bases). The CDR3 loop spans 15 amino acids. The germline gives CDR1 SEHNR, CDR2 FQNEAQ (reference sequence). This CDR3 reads CASSPSFSGAWGYPF. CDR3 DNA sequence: TGTGCCAGCAGCCCGTCCTTCAGTGGGGCCTGGGGCTACCCCTTC.

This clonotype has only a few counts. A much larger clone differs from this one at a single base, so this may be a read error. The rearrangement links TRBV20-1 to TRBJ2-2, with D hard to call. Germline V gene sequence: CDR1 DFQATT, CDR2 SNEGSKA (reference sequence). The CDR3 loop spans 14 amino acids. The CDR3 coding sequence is TGCGGTGCTATACATAGTAGGAACACCGGGGAGCTGTTTTTT. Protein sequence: CGAIHSRNTGELFF.

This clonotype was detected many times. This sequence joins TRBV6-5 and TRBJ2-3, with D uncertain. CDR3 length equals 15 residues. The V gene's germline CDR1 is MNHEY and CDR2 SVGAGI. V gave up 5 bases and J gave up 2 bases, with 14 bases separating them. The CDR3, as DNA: TGTGCCAGCAGTCGGGTGGGTGCGGTCACAGATACGCAGTATTTT. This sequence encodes CASSRVGAVTDTQYF.

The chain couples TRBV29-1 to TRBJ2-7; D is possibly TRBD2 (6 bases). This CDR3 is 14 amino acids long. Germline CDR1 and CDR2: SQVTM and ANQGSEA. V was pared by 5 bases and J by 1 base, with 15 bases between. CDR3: CSVTHGTGSYEQYF. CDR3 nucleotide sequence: TGCAGCGTTACCCATGGGACTGGTTCCTACGAGCAGTACTTC.

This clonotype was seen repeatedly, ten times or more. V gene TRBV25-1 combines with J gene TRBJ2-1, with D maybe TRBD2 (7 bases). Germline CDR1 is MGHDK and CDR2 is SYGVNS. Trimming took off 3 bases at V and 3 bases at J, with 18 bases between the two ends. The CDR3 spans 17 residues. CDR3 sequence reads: CASSDRGAGAYYNEQFF. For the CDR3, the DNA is TGTGCCAGCAGTGATCGGGGGGCAGGGGCTTACTACAATGAGCAGTTCTTC.

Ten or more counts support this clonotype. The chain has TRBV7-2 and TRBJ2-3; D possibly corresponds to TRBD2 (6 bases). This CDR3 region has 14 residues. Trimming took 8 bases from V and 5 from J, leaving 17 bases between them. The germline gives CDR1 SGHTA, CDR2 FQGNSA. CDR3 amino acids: CASRQVGGKDTQYF. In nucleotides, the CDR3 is TGTGCCAGCCGTCAGGTGGGAGGTAAAGATACGCAGTATTTT.

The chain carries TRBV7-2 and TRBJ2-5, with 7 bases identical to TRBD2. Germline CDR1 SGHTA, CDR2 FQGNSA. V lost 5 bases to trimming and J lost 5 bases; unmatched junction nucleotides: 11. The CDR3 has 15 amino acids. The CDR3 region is CASSGSGTGGETQYF. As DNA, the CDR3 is TGTGCCAGCAGCGGAAGCGGGACTGGTGGGGAGACCCAGTACTTC.

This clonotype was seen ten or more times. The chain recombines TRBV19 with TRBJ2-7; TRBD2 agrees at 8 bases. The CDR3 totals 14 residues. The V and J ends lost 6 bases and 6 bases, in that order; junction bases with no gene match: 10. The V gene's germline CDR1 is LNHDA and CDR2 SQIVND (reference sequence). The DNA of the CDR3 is TGTGCCAGTAGACCGGGACTAGTTACTGGCGAGCAGTACTTC. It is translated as CASRPGLVTGEQYF.

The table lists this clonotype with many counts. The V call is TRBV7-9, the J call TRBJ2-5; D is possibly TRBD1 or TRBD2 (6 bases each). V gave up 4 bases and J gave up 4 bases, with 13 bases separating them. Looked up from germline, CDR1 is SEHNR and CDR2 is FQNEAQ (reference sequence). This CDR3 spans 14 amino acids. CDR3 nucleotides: TGTGCCAGCAGCTCGGGGGCCGGGTTAGAGACCCAGTACTTC. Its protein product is CASSSGAGLETQYF.

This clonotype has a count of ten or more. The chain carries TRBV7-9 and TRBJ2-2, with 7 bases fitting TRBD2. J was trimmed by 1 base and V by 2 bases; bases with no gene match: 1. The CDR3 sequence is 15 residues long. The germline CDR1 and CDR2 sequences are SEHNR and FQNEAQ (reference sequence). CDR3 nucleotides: TGTGCCAGCAGCTTAATAGCGGGGAACACCGGGGAGCTGTTTTTT. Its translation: CASSLIAGNTGELFF. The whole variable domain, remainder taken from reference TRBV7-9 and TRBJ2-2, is DTGVSQNPRHKITKRGQNVTFRCDPISEHNRLYWYRQTLGQGPEFLTYFQNEAQLEKSRLLSDRFSAERPKGSFSTLEIQRTEQGDSAMYLCASSLIAGNTGELFFGEGSRLTVL.